The TCR beta chain described here comes from a study of T-cell reconstitution after alpha-beta-depleted transplantation in children. This clonotype was observed at least ten times. This CDR3 is built from 12 residues. The V end lost 5 bases, the J end lost 2 bases, and 7 bases lay between the germline ends. Per germline, CDR1 DFQATT and CDR2 SNEGSKA (reference sequence). Preparation of the TCRbeta library was carried out with unique molecular identifiers. TCRdb used MiXCR to reprocess the PCR reads, holding one entry per CDR3 protein. The sample holds about 610,000 distinct CDR3 sequences, roughly 10% seen once.

The V gene is TRBV20-1, the J gene TRBJ1-5; D uncertain. Sequenced material: PBMCs from the stem cell graft donor, taken from the stem cell graft. The TCR sequence derives from a human donor who donated a stem cell graft to a child with acute myeloid leukemia. The CDR3 DNA follows: TGCAGTGCTGTGGAAGGCAATCAGCCCCAGCATTTT. Translating gives CSAVEGNQPQHF.